The clone carrying this T cell receptor beta chain was observed once. The data were obtained in a study of blood T cell repertoires in COVID-19. For the study at large: COVID-19 samples from acute and convalescent phases originated in the United States, Italy and Spain.

Across about two dozen US areas, participants ranged in age from about 18 to 89 years. Original methodology: Amplification with reference gene primers provided the estimates of nucleated cell counts. TCRdb's table, derived via immunoSEQ multiplex PCR, lists solely in-frame clones and lacks some. V and J calls and clone size are copied from that table; D and trimming were computed from the DNA. In the table there are 200,000 to 250,000 clones, 75% to 95% of which are singletons. Germline V gene sequence: CDR1 ENHRY, CDR2 SYGVKD. V lost 2 bases, J lost 1 base, and 8 bases lay in between. CDR3 length: 14 amino acids.

This TCR came from a young woman who had recovered from COVID-19. The chain links TRBV10-3 to TRBJ1-1, with no clear D. The sequencing input was PBMCs or T cells enriched from blood (not recorded which). The CDR3 here is CAISEGLENTEAFF. The CDR3 DNA reads as TGTGCCATCAGTGAGGGACTGGAGAACACTGAAGCTTTCTTT.